Listed here are 26 T cell receptor beta chains from one sample, sequenced in a study of CD8+ T cells in alopecia areata. As the sequencing template, cDNA was produced by extracting RNA and reverse transcribing it. TCRdb's table, derived via immunoSEQ multiplex PCR, lists solely in-frame clones and lacks some. The data contain 120,000 to 150,000 clones, 62% of them singletons. Material for sequencing was CD8+ T cells sorted from blood. The source is a human donor in good health.

The J gene is TRBJ2-2, the V gene TRBV27; D might be TRBD1 or TRBD2, each matching 5 bases. Germline V gene data show CDR1 as MNHEY and CDR2 as SMNVEV (reference sequence). V was pared by 3 bases and J by 3 bases, with 8 bases between. CDR3 size: 14 residues. The CDR3 reads CASSFGAYTGELFF. As DNA, the CDR3 is TGTGCCAGCAGTTTCGGGGCTTACACCGGGGAGCTGTTTTTT.

J is TRBJ2-7 and V is TRBV6-5; the match to TRBD2 covers 13 bases. Germline V gives CDR1 MNHEY, CDR2 SVGAGI. The V gene end was trimmed by 0 bases and the J gene end by 6 bases; junction bases not matched to a gene: 2. This CDR3 spans 15 amino acids. The CDR3 sequence: CASSYSTSGRTEQYF. The CDR3, as DNA: TGTGCCAGCAGTTACTCGACTAGCGGGAGGACCGAGCAGTACTTC.

This chain uses TRBV4-1 with TRBJ2-7; 7 bases fit TRBD2. The CDR3 has 14 amino acids. V gave up 1 base and J gave up 5 bases; unmatched junction bases: 5. Per the germline V gene, CDR1 is MGHRA and CDR2 is YSYEKL. The CDR3 here is CASSQVGGSNEQYF. CDR3 DNA: TGCGCCAGCAGCCAAGTGGGCGGGAGTAACGAGCAGTACTTC.

The chain combines TRBV2 with TRBJ2-5; 8 bases are shared with TRBD2. CDR3 length equals 15 residues. The germline gives CDR1 SNHLY, CDR2 FYNNEI. The ends lost 4 bases at V and 3 bases at J; junction bases unmatched: 7. CDR3 sequence (DNA): TGTGCCAGCAGTGTTTCTAGCGGGCACAAAGAGACCCAGTACTTC. As protein: CASSVSSGHKETQYF.

The chain recombines TRBV25-1 with TRBJ2-7, with 7 bases identical to TRBD2. Germline V gene data show CDR1 as MGHDK and CDR2 as SYGVNS. Losses at the gene ends were 4 bases for V and 5 bases for J; bases not matched to a gene: 2. The CDR3 sequence is 12 residues long. CDR3 amino acids: CASSVGGNEQYF. The CDR3 bases are TGTGCCAGCAGTGTGGGGGGGAACGAGCAGTACTTC.

The chain uses TRBV25-1 and TRBJ2-7; 9 bases agree with TRBD2. Germline V CDR1 and CDR2: MGHDK, SYGVNS. The CDR3 is made up of 17 amino acids. Trimming cost V 2 bases and J 5 bases; bases outside gene matches: 13. The CDR3 sequence: CASSEQERGGTSHEQYF. The CDR3, as DNA: TGTGCCAGCAGTGAACAAGAGCGGGGCGGGACTAGCCACGAGCAGTACTTC.

J is TRBJ2-7 and V is TRBV10-3; D may be TRBD2 (6 bases). The length of the CDR3 is 16 residues. Trimming cost V 4 bases and J 2 bases, with 18 bases left between them. The germline V gene encodes CDR1 ENHRY and CDR2 SYGVKD. DNA of the CDR3: TGTGCCATCAGTGTTGATAGCGGTGATGTTACCTACGAGCAGTACTTC. Residues: CAISVDSGDVTYEQYF.

The V gene is TRBV9, the J gene TRBJ2-1; 9 nucleotides line up with TRBD2. From germline, CDR1 is SGDLS and CDR2 YYNGEE. V shed 2 bases, J shed 7 bases, and the junction held 10 bases outside the gene matches. The CDR3 consists of 16 residues. CDR3 loop: CASSVGAGGPRNEQFF. CDR3 nucleotides: TGTGCCAGCAGCGTGGGCGCGGGAGGGCCGCGGAATGAGCAGTTCTTC.

This clone was picked up one time. J is TRBJ2-7 and V is TRBV6-5, with a possible D match to TRBD1 (5 bases). CDR3 length equals 15 residues. Germline V CDR1 and CDR2: MNHEY, SVGAGI. Between the trimmed V and J ends, which lost 0 bases and 2 bases, there was a span of 11 bases. CDR3 DNA: TGTGCCAGCAGTTACTCCAGTGAACAGGCCTACGAGCAGTACTTC. Translation gives CASSYSSEQAYEQYF.

The chain employs TRBV2 and TRBJ2-7; 7 bases align to TRBD2. Unmatched junction bases numbered 6, after V lost 4 bases and J lost 0 bases. Per the germline V gene, CDR1 is SNHLY and CDR2 is FYNNEI. The CDR3 is 15 amino acids. CDR3 in DNA: TGTGCCAGCAGTGGACTAGCCGTTAGCTCCTACGAGCAGTACTTC. Translated, it gives CASSGLAVSSYEQYF.

The rearrangement uses TRBV29-1 and TRBJ2-3; TRBD1 matches 7 bases. V trimming: 5 bases; J trimming: 3 bases; junction bases outside the gene matches: 17. The germline gives CDR1 SQVTM, CDR2 ANQGSEA. The CDR3 is 17 residues long. The CDR3 protein is CSVQQPIPQGLTDTQYF. CDR3 bases: TGCAGCGTTCAGCAACCCATACCACAGGGGTTAACAGATACGCAGTATTTT.

The sample holds one count of this clone. The chain's CDR3 is CSVSSGTGGPLGYEQYF. Here the CDR3 DNA reads TGCAGCGTCTCCTCCGGGACAGGGGGCCCCCTCGGTTACGAGCAGTACTTC. V usage is TRBV29-1 and J usage is TRBJ2-7; 12 positions agree with TRBD1. This CDR3 has 17 residues. Germline CDR1 is SQVTM and CDR2 is ANQGSEA. The V gene end was trimmed by 6 bases and the J gene end by 4 bases; junction bases not matched to a gene: 16.

The chain has TRBV10-3 and TRBJ2-2; perhaps TRBD2 as D (5 bases). There are 16 residues in the CDR3. The germline V gene has CDR1 ENHRY and CDR2 SYGVKD. The ends were cut back, 2 bases at V and 3 bases at J, with 13 bases in the middle. The CDR3 region has the DNA TGTGCCATCAGTGAGCCCGGGAACCCGGACACCGGGGAGCTGTTTTTT. This codes for CAISEPGNPDTGELFF.

The chain links TRBV5-1 to TRBJ2-1, with D maybe TRBD2 (6 bases). The V end lost 5 bases, the J end lost 9 bases, and 12 bases lay between the germline ends. Germline V gene sequence: CDR1 SGHRS, CDR2 YFSETQ. This CDR3 comprises 12 residues. CDR3 region: CASSTPGGEQFF. The CDR3 DNA reads as TGCGCCAGCAGTACACCCGGGGGTGAGCAGTTCTTC.

The chain is built from TRBV6-1 and TRBJ1-2; TRBD1 matches at 10 bases. Germline CDR1 reads MNHNS; CDR2 reads SASEGT. This CDR3 is built from 18 residues. With V trimmed by 0 bases and J by 6 bases, 13 bases remained unmatched. CDR3 DNA: TGTGCCAGCAGTGAAGCTTCGGGGGGGACAGGGGATGGAAATGGCTACACCTTC. Translated, it gives CASSEASGGTGDGNGYTF.

The chain carries TRBV5-1 and TRBJ2-7, with D perhaps TRBD1 or TRBD2 (6 bases each). From germline, CDR1 is SGHRS and CDR2 YFSETQ. The V end was cut by 4 bases, the J end by 7 bases, with 18 bases between. There are 14 residues in the CDR3. The CDR3 region has the DNA TGCGCCAGCAGCCCGACTAGTCGACAGGTAGAGCAGTACTTC. It translates to CASSPTSRQVEQYF.

This rearrangement joins TRBV5-4 to TRBJ2-7, with 7 bases that match TRBD2. The germline V gene has CDR1 SGHNT and CDR2 YYREEE (reference sequence). With 2 bases clipped from V and 1 base from J, the junction kept 6 bases outside the gene matches. The CDR3 loop spans 15 amino acids. The CDR3 spells CASSFGTTPSYEQYF. DNA of the CDR3: TGTGCCAGCAGCTTCGGGACTACCCCATCCTACGAGCAGTACTTC.

The V and J genes are TRBV29-1 and TRBJ2-7, with TRBD1 matching over 9 bases. V was pared by 4 bases and J by 4 bases, with 5 bases of the junction left unmatched. CDR3 length: 13 amino acids. Germline V gene data show CDR1 as SQVTM and CDR2 as ANQGSEA. The CDR3 loop reads CSVGGTGIYEQYF. CDR3 DNA: TGCAGCGTTGGGGGGACAGGGATATACGAGCAGTACTTC.

This clone has only a few counts. The chain uses TRBV15 and TRBJ1-1; D is uncertain. The CDR3 has 14 residues. From germline, CDR1 is LNHNV and CDR2 YYDKDF (reference sequence). Trimming left V 5 bases short and J 1 base short, with 11 bases between. For the CDR3, the DNA is TGTGCCACCAGCGAGATGGACCGGAACACTGAAGCTTTCTTT. The encoded protein is CATSEMDRNTEAFF.

In its sample, this clone was seen a few times. This chain connects TRBV10-3 to TRBJ2-2; D may be TRBD2 (6 bases). Germline V gene data show CDR1 as ENHRY and CDR2 as SYGVKD. The CDR3 has 14 amino acids. Trimming left V 3 bases short and J 7 bases short, with 12 bases between. The CDR3 protein is CAISDGGAGGELFF. CDR3 sequence (DNA): TGTGCCATCAGTGATGGAGGGGCAGGCGGGGAGCTGTTTTTT.

V usage is TRBV27 and J usage is TRBJ2-7; D unclear. The V gene lost 3 bases and the J gene lost 0 bases, with 6 bases spanning the gap. The CDR3 runs to 13 residues. Germline V gives CDR1 MNHEY, CDR2 SMNVEV (reference sequence). CDR3 sequence: CASSFSLSYEQYF. DNA of the CDR3: TGTGCCAGCAGTTTTAGTCTCTCCTACGAGCAGTACTTC.

Only a few counts were recorded for this clone. The chain joins TRBV29-1 to TRBJ2-5; no definite D call. The CDR3 has 12 amino acids. The V and J ends lost 3 bases and 2 bases respectively, with 7 bases between them. From germline, CDR1 is SQVTM and CDR2 ANQGSEA. Here the CDR3 DNA reads TGCAGCGTTGAGAAGGGTCAAGAGACCCAGTACTTC. This sequence encodes CSVEKGQETQYF. The whole variable domain, remainder taken from reference TRBV29-1 and TRBJ2-5, is SAVISQKPSRDICQRGTSLTIQCQVDSQVTMMFWYRQQPGQSLTLIATANQGSEATYESGFVIDKFPISRPNLTFSTLTVSNMSPEDSSIYLCSVEKGQETQYFGPGTRLLVL.

V gene TRBV27 combines with J gene TRBJ2-7, with a tentative D call TRBD1 (6 bases). Trimming removed 5 bases at V and 2 bases at J, with 16 bases between. Germline lookup yields CDR1 MNHEY and CDR2 SMNVEV (reference sequence). This CDR3 comprises 15 residues. This CDR3 reads CASSPTGTWAYEQYF. For the CDR3, the DNA is TGTGCCAGCAGTCCGACCGGGACATGGGCCTACGAGCAGTACTTC.

The sample holds one count of this clone. The chain joins TRBV5-1 to TRBJ1-2, with 9 bases aligning to TRBD1. This CDR3 region has 15 residues. V lost 0 bases and J lost 7; bases outside the gene matches: 7. Germline values: CDR1 SGHRS, CDR2 YFSETQ. CDR3 DNA: TGCGCCAGCAGCTTGGCGGGACAGGGAATTATTGGCTACACCTTC. Its translation: CASSLAGQGIIGYTF.

This clone was observed a few times. The J gene is TRBJ1-5, the V gene TRBV19; perhaps TRBD1 as D (6 bases). The V end lost 8 bases, the J end lost 0 bases, and 14 bases lay between the germline ends. The CDR3 is 15 amino acids. The germline gives CDR1 LNHDA, CDR2 SQIVND (reference sequence). CDR3 sequence: CASLSGEDSNQPQHF. The CDR3 region has the DNA TGTGCCAGTCTCTCAGGGGAGGATAGCAATCAGCCCCAGCATTTT.

CDR3 bases: TGCAGCGTTGAAGATCAGAAGGGTTCGCCAGATACGCAGTATTTT. The encoded protein is CSVEDQKGSPDTQYF. The rearrangement links TRBV29-1 to TRBJ2-3, with D hard to call. CDR3 length: 15 residues. V lost 0 bases and J 4 bases, leaving 14 bases between the germline ends. Looked up from germline, CDR1 is SQVTM and CDR2 is ANQGSEA.